This TCR beta chain was sequenced for a study of blood T cell repertoires in COVID-19. Background on the study: Sites across the United States, Italy and Spain contributed samples from acute and convalescent COVID-19. Sample material is recorded as cDNA or gDNA derived from T cells, B-cell-depleted T cells, or PBMCs.

Libraries were prepared by immunoSEQ multiplex PCR; TCRdb keeps only in-frame clonotypes and omits some of them. The sample records roughly 100,000 clones, less than 90% being singletons. With V trimmed by 7 bases and J by 4 bases, 6 bases remained unmatched. Germline CDR1 and CDR2: MNHEY and SMNVEV (reference sequence). The CDR3 spans 14 residues. The rearrangement uses TRBV27 and TRBJ1-2, with 10 bases identical to TRBD1. The sequence derives from a man aged 45-60 years with acute or convalescent COVID-19. The specimen was peripheral blood. Here the CDR3 DNA reads TGTGCCAGCACCTCCGGGACAGGGGTCTATGGCTACACCTTC. Translated: CASTSGTGVYGYTF.